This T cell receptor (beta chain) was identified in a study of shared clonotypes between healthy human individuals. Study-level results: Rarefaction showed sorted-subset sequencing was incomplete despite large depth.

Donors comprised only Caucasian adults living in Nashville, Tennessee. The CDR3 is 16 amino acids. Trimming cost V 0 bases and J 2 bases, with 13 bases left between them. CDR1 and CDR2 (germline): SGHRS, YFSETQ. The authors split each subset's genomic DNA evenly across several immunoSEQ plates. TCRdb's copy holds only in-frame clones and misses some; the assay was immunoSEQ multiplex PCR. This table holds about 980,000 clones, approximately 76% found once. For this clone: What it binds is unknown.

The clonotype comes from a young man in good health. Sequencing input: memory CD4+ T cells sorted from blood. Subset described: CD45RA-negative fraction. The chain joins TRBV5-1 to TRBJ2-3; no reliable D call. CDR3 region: CASSLELGHATDTQYF. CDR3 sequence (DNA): TGCGCCAGCAGCTTGGAGCTAGGTCACGCCACAGATACGCAGTATTTT.